Listed below are T cell receptor beta chains from one sample, sequenced in a study of chemoradiotherapy in HPV16-positive cancers. TCRdb keeps only in-frame clones here, not all; method: immunoSEQ multiplex PCR. Of some 27,000 clones detected, around 90% appear once; the ten largest clones hold roughly 20%. Sequenced here: blood, sampled from a patient who underwent chemoradiotherapy. Receptors were obtained from a human donor with HPV-associated anogenital cancer. Each CDR3 is given with its conserved first and last residue. The D gene is left open where the match is weak. Clone size, where shown, is once, few, many, or a class for clones that have expanded.

.,14,TRBV11-2,TRBJ1-1,.,CASSLGRGYTEAFF,TGTGCCAGCAGCTTAGGTAGGGGGTACACTGAAGCTTTCTTT
.,15,TRBV4-3,TRBJ1-4,.,CASSQGVGRDEKLFF,TGCGCCAGCAGCCAAGGCGTGGGGCGCGATGAAAAACTGTTTTTT
TRBD2,13,TRBV6-5,TRBJ2-7,.,CASSYSASGSFYF,TGTGCCAGCAGTTACTCCGCTAGCGGGAGTTTCTACTTC
TRBD1,17,TRBV27,TRBJ2-5,once,CASRHNRGRGGQETQYF,TGTGCCAGCAGGCACAACAGGGGGCGCGGGGGCCAAGAGACCCAGTACTTC
.,12,TRBV13,TRBJ2-7,.,CASSLEGSEQYF,TGTGCCAGCAGCTTAGAAGGTAGTGAGCAGTACTTC
TRBD2,16,TRBV4-1,TRBJ2-1,.,CASSPVAGGIYNEQFF,TGCGCCAGCAGCCCCGTGGCGGGAGGGATTTACAATGAGCAGTTCTTC
.,15,TRBV5-4,TRBJ2-3,.,CASSLAGYEADTQYF,TGTGCCAGCAGCTTGGCCGGGTACGAGGCAGATACGCAGTATTTT
.,13,TRBV6-5,TRBJ2-7,.,CASSTSYSLGQYF,TGTGCCAGCAGTACTTCATACTCCCTCGGTCAGTACTTC
.,17,TRBV4-1,TRBJ2-3,few,CASSQGIKLTSTDTQYF,TGCGCCAGCAGCCAAGGAATTAAGTTAACTAGCACAGATACGCAGTATTTT
TRBD1,14,TRBV27,TRBJ2-2,.,CASSLRQGAGELFF,TGTGCCAGCAGTTTACGCCAGGGGGCGGGGGAGCTGTTTTTT
.,18,TRBV28,TRBJ1-3,.,CASSNEHHLLPERNTIYF,TGTGCCAGCAGTAATGAACACCACCTTCTACCCGAGCGAAACACCATATATTTT
.,16,TRBV28,TRBJ1-4,.,CASKEAGANFNEKLFF,TGTGCCAGCAAGGAGGCAGGGGCGAATTTTAATGAAAAACTGTTTTTT
TRBD1,14,TRBV4-1,TRBJ2-7,.,CASSQPGQSYEQYF,TGCGCCAGCAGCCAACCGGGACAGAGCTACGAGCAGTACTTC
.,15,TRBV6-5,TRBJ2-3,.,CASSYEGMNTDTQYF,TGTGCCAGCAGTTACGAGGGAATGAACACAGATACGCAGTATTTT
.,15,TRBV7-2,TRBJ1-1,.,CASSSRDARNTEAFF,TGTGCCAGCAGCTCCCGGGACGCCCGGAACACTGAAGCTTTCTTT
TRBD2,14,TRBV11-2,TRBJ2-1,.,CASSLSSGRNEQFF,TGTGCCAGCAGCTTGTCTAGCGGGAGGAATGAGCAGTTCTTC
.,14,TRBV28,TRBJ1-3,.,CASSFMDRGNTIYF,TGTGCCAGCAGTTTCATGGACCGCGGGAACACCATATATTTT
TRBD1,13,TRBV5-1,TRBJ1-2,few,CASSLGQGTGYTF,TGCGCCAGCAGCTTAGGACAGGGCACGGGCTACACCTTC
TRBD2,18,TRBV28,TRBJ2-2,.,CASSWPGLAGVDPGELFF,TGTGCCAGCAGCTGGCCGGGACTAGCGGGAGTAGACCCCGGGGAGCTGTTTTTT
.,13,TRBV6-5,TRBJ1-2,once,CASSYGTWGGYTF,TGTGCCAGCAGTTACGGGACTTGGGGTGGCTACACCTTC
.,17,TRBV7-2,TRBJ2-3,.,CASSQDLWGESTDTQYF,TGTGCCAGCAGCCAAGATTTATGGGGAGAGAGCACAGATACGCAGTATTTT
.,13,TRBV5-6,TRBJ1-1,.,CASSLPLNTEAFF,TGTGCCAGCAGCTTGCCCCTTAACACTGAAGCTTTCTTT
TRBD2,19,TRBV10-1,TRBJ2-2,.,CASSDLSGRAAGHTGELFF,TGCGCCAGCAGTGACCTGAGCGGGAGGGCTGCAGGTCACACCGGGGAGCTGTTTTTT
TRBD1,15,TRBV2,TRBJ1-2,.,CASSDWDRGHYGYTF,TGTGCCAGCAGTGATTGGGACAGGGGTCACTATGGCTACACCTTC
.,12,TRBV10-2,TRBJ2-7,.,CASAPGPYEQYF,TGCGCCAGCGCGCCAGGACCCTACGAGCAGTACTTC
.,14,TRBV5-4,TRBJ1-3,.,CASSFRSSGNTIYF,TGTGCCAGCAGCTTTCGGAGCTCTGGAAACACCATATATTTT
.,13,TRBV6-5,TRBJ2-5,.,CASRRGLGETQYF,TGTGCCAGCCGCAGAGGGCTCGGGGAGACCCAGTACTTC
TRBD1,15,TRBV4-3,TRBJ2-7,.,CASSQERGQVYEQYF,TGCGCCAGCAGCCAAGAGAGAGGACAGGTCTACGAGCAGTACTTC
.,14,TRBV4-2,TRBJ2-1,.,CASSPPGTSHEQFF,TGTGCCAGCAGCCCACCGGGGACGAGCCACGAGCAGTTCTTC
.,15,TRBV6-9,TRBJ1-5,.,CASSGSGRSNQPQHF,TGTGCCAGCAGTGGGTCGGGACGGAGCAATCAGCCCCAGCATTTT
TRBD1,14,TRBV18,TRBJ1-6,.,CASSTGERYSPLHF,TGTGCCAGCTCAACAGGGGAAAGGTATTCACCCCTCCACTTT
TRBD2,17,TRBV4-2,TRBJ2-1,.,CASSPDRGGGADNEQFF,TGTGCCAGCAGCCCCGACCGGGGCGGGGGGGCCGACAATGAGCAGTTCTTC
TRBD2,14,TRBV6-6,TRBJ2-1,once,CASQATSGINEQFF,TGTGCCAGCCAAGCGACTAGCGGGATCAATGAGCAGTTCTTC
.,16,TRBV5-1,TRBJ2-2,.,CASSLNPGLNTGELFF,TGCGCCAGCAGCTTGAATCCAGGGCTGAACACCGGGGAGCTGTTTTTT
.,13,TRBV6-6,TRBJ2-5,once,CAAAGTPQETQYF,TGTGCCGCCGCCGGGACGCCACAAGAGACCCAGTACTTC
.,13,TRBV6-5,TRBJ2-1,.,CASSYSGADEQFF,TGTGCCAGCAGTTATTCGGGGGCCGATGAGCAGTTCTTC
.,13,TRBV18,TRBJ1-1,.,CASSPGQNTEAFF,TGTGCCAGCTCACCAGGACAGAACACTGAAGCTTTCTTT
.,15,TRBV30,TRBJ2-5,.,CAWSYPRRGAETQYF,TGTGCCTGGAGTTACCCCAGGCGAGGGGCAGAGACCCAGTACTTC
.,11,TRBV5-1,TRBJ2-5,.,CASSHQETQYF,TGCGCCAGCAGCCACCAAGAGACCCAGTACTTC
.,15,TRBV18,TRBJ1-2,.,CASSPGPGGNYGYTF,TGTGCCAGCTCACCGGGACCGGGAGGTAACTATGGCTACACCTTC
.,13,TRBV6-5,TRBJ1-2,.,CASSYSVLNGYTF,TGTGCCAGCAGTTACTCTGTCCTTAATGGCTACACCTTC
TRBD1,16,TRBV28,TRBJ1-5,.,CASSRRRQGALQPQHF,TGTGCCAGCAGCCGGAGAAGACAGGGGGCCTTACAGCCCCAGCATTTT
.,14,TRBV6-6,TRBJ2-3,.,CASSKAIVTDTQYF,TGTGCCAGCAGCAAAGCGATAGTCACAGATACGCAGTATTTT
.,16,TRBV15,TRBJ1-1,.,CATSKTGFRAITEAFF,TGTGCCACCAGCAAGACTGGTTTTCGAGCGATCACTGAAGCTTTCTTT
.,16,TRBV11-2,TRBJ2-3,.,CASSPPWGASTDTQYF,TGTGCCAGCAGCCCCCCTTGGGGGGCTTCCACAGATACGCAGTATTTT
TRBD2,19,TRBV7-8,TRBJ2-3,once,CASNPQPIAGARGTDTQYF,TGTGCCAGCAACCCTCAGCCGATAGCGGGAGCCCGGGGCACAGATACGCAGTATTTT
.,14,TRBV7-9,TRBJ2-5,.,CASSLSYLGETQYF,TGTGCCAGCAGCTTGTCTTACCTGGGGGAGACCCAGTACTTC
.,15,TRBV5-5,TRBJ2-3,once,CASRASGTATDTQYF,TGTGCCAGCAGGGCCTCCGGGACGGCAACAGATACGCAGTATTTT
TRBD1,15,TRBV2,TRBJ1-5,.,CASSEETGESQPQHF,TGTGCCAGCAGTGAAGAGACAGGGGAGTCTCAGCCCCAGCATTTT
.,15,TRBV5-1,TRBJ1-1,.,CASSLGGRGRTEAFF,TGCGCCAGCAGCTTGGGGGGTCGGGGTAGGACTGAAGCTTTCTTT
TRBD2,16,TRBV13,TRBJ2-5,.,CASSLYPIAGGETQYF,TGTGCCAGCAGCTTATACCCCATAGCGGGAGGGGAGACCCAGTACTTC
TRBD1,14,TRBV19,TRBJ2-7,once,CASSSQGASYEQYF,TGTGCCAGTAGTTCACAGGGGGCGTCCTACGAGCAGTACTTC
.,14,TRBV30,TRBJ2-3,.,CAWTLGRPTDTQYF,TGTGCCTGGACCTTGGGGCGACCCACAGATACGCAGTATTTT